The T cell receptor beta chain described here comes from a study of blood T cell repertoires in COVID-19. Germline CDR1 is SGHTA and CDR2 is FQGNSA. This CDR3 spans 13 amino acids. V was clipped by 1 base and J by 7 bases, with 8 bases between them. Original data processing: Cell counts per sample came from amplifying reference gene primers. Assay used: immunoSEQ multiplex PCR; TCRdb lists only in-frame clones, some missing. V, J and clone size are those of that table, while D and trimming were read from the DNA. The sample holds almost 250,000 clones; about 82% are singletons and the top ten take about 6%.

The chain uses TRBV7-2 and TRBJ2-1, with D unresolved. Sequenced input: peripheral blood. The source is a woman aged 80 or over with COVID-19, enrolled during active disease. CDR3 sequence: CASSLGFGNEQFF. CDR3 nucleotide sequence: TGTGCCAGCAGCTTAGGATTCGGGAATGAGCAGTTCTTC.